The sequence of this T cell receptor beta chain was determined in a study of identical twins. This clonotype was picked up a small number of times. TCRdb itself ran the 5' RACE reads through MiXCR, one entry per CDR3 protein. This sample yields about 330,000 distinct CDR3 sequences, of which approximately 13% are seen a single time; around 7.8% belongs to the top ten. In germline, CDR1 is MGHRA, CDR2 YSYEKL. The CDR3 is 15 residues long. The V gene end was trimmed by 4 bases and the J gene end by 4 bases; junction bases not matched to a gene: 7. The data were also submitted as part of a second study, on yellow fever vaccine responses in identical twins.

The clonotype was recovered from a woman aged 18-30 years in good health. This chain connects TRBV4-1 to TRBJ2-7, with TRBD1 matching over 10 bases. Sequencing was performed on CD8+ T cells sorted from blood. This CDR3 reads CASSPARDRGYEQYF. The CDR3 DNA follows: TGCGCCAGCAGCCCAGCCCGGGACAGGGGTTACGAGCAGTACTTC.